What follows are 4 T cell receptor beta chains derived from one specimen sequenced in a study of beta chain features in type 1 diabetes. Sequenced material consisted of expressed TCRB transcripts (all of the isolated RNA was reverse transcribed). Sequenced by immunoSEQ multiplex PCR; TCRdb stores in-frame clones only, minus some. The sample carries about 150,000 clones, roughly 11% recorded once. The sequenced sample was central memory CD4+ T cells from blood. The receptors derive from a man between 18 and 35 years old in good health.

This clone was seen only a few times. The genes are TRBV14 and TRBJ2-2; D unresolved. V lost 6 bases and J 7 bases, leaving 15 bases between the germline ends. The CDR3 extends over 14 amino acids. CDR1 and CDR2 from the germline V gene are SGHDN and FVKESK. The CDR3 sequence: CASSRLLWGGELFF. The CDR3, as DNA: TGTGCCAGCAGTCGACTGCTATGGGGCGGGGAGCTGTTTTTT.

Only a few counts were recorded for this clone. V usage is TRBV29-1 and J usage is TRBJ2-7, with D possibly TRBD2 on 6 matching bases. V was trimmed by 2 bases and J by 0 bases, leaving 11 bases between them. The CDR3 is made up of 14 amino acids. CDR1 and CDR2 from the germline V gene are SQVTM and ANQGSEA. As DNA, the CDR3 is TGCAGCGTTGAAAAAGCGGGCGTCTCCTACGAGCAGTACTTC. Encoded protein: CSVEKAGVSYEQYF.

This clone was seen at least ten times. The chain uses TRBV7-9 and TRBJ1-1; 7 bases fit TRBD1. The ends lost 2 bases at V and 0 bases at J; junction bases unmatched: 15. This CDR3 is 19 amino acids long. The V gene's germline CDR1 is SEHNR and CDR2 FQNEAQ (reference sequence). Here the CDR3 reads CASSLQTGRLPPMNTEAFF. In DNA form, the CDR3 reads TGTGCCAGCAGCTTACAGACAGGGAGGCTCCCTCCAATGAACACTGAAGCTTTCTTT.

This clone came up a few times. The chain has TRBV11-2 and TRBJ1-2; D not certain. The V end was cut by 7 bases, the J end by 4 bases, with 10 bases between. This CDR3 has 12 amino acids. CDR1 is SGHAT, CDR2 FQNNGV, per germline. The DNA of the CDR3 is TGTGCCAGCACCCGTTACGCCTATGGCTACACCTTC. This codes for CASTRYAYGYTF.